A selection of T cell receptor beta chains follows, all from one sample in a study of shared clonotypes between healthy human individuals. Method: immunoSEQ multiplex PCR; TCRdb's copy keeps in-frame clones and lacks some. The sample holds about 680,000 clones, about three quarters seen once. The sample comprised memory CD4+ T cells sorted from blood. These receptors were collected from a woman under 40 in good health. Both conserved end residues are part of each CDR3. D genes are given only for firm matches. Part of the rows lack a size; the others show once, few, many or a class for expanded clones.

TGTGCCAGCAATGAGCGGGAGGTTGCAGATACGCAGTATTTT	CASNEREVADTQYF	TRBV2	NA	TRBD2	TRBJ2-3
TGTGCCAGCTCTCGTTCTGTAACAGGGGAAGAGCAGTACTTC	CASSRSVTGEEQYF	TRBV7-9	NA	TRBD1	TRBJ2-7
TGCGCCAGCAGCCAAGAAGGGTCAGGGTACAGCATTCAGTACTTC	CASSQEGSGYSIQYF	TRBV4-1	NA	NA	TRBJ2-4
TGTGCCAGTAGTATTCCCCCCACAGATACGCAGTATTTT	CASSIPPTDTQYF	TRBV19	NA	NA	TRBJ2-3
TGTGCCAGCAGTTACTCTGCTAGCGGGAGAAACAATGAGCAGTTCTTC	CASSYSASGRNNEQFF	TRBV6-6	once	TRBD2	TRBJ2-1
TGCGCCAGCAGCTTGTCCCATGGGGGCTACAATGAGCAGTTCTTC	CASSLSHGGYNEQFF	TRBV5-1	NA	NA	TRBJ2-1
TGTGCCAGCAGCCCACTGCCGCTGAGCACAGATACGCAGTATTTT	CASSPLPLSTDTQYF	TRBV7-7	many	NA	TRBJ2-3
TGTGCCAGCAGCCTACAGGGCTCTTACTGGAAACTGTTTTTT	CASSLQGSYWKLFF	TRBV28	few	NA	TRBJ1-4
TGTGCCAGCTCACCAGGGGTTCAGGGGGCCCCGAACACTGAAGCTTTCTTT	CASSPGVQGAPNTEAFF	TRBV18	NA	TRBD1	TRBJ1-1
TGTGCCAGCAGCGTAACGAGGGGAGGAGGAGAGACCCAGTACTTC	CASSVTRGGGETQYF	TRBV9	NA	NA	TRBJ2-5
TGTGCCAGCAGCGTATCGGGTTTCTCCTACAATGAGCAGTTCTTC	CASSVSGFSYNEQFF	TRBV11-2	NA	NA	TRBJ2-1
TGTGCCAGCAGCCAACTACTGCGGACAGGGGGCTTCCAGCCCCAGCATTTT	CASSQLLRTGGFQPQHF	TRBV4-2	NA	TRBD1	TRBJ1-5
TGTGCCAGCAGTGAAGTGACAGATTATAATGAAAAACTGTTTTTT	CASSEVTDYNEKLFF	TRBV6-1	NA	NA	TRBJ1-4
TGTGCCAGCAGGGAGGGACTAGCGGGCTCCTACGAGCAGTACTTC	CASREGLAGSYEQYF	TRBV7-6	NA	TRBD2	TRBJ2-7
TGTGCCAGCAGCTTCGGGACCCGTGAGTTCTTC	CASSFGTREFF	TRBV7-9	NA	NA	TRBJ2-1
TGTGCCAGCAGTTCCGACGTCCTCAGCAATCAGCCCCAGCATTTT	CASSSDVLSNQPQHF	TRBV7-9	NA	NA	TRBJ1-5
TGTGCCAGCTCACCTGGGACAGGGGAAAACTATGGCTACACCTTC	CASSPGTGENYGYTF	TRBV18	NA	TRBD1	TRBJ1-2
TGTGCCAGCAGCACCGCGCCCGGGTCTCCCTACGAGCAGTACTTC	CASSTAPGSPYEQYF	TRBV9	NA	NA	TRBJ2-7
TGCGCCAGTCACGTAAGCGGACGTACGAACACTGAAGCTTTCTTT	CASHVSGRTNTEAFF	TRBV5-1	NA	NA	TRBJ1-1
TGTGCCAGCAGTCGATCCGGGACGTCCTATGGCTACACCTTC	CASSRSGTSYGYTF	TRBV28	NA	NA	TRBJ1-2